The source of this TCR beta chain is a study of cytomegalovirus exposure and HLA in healthy donors. CDR3 length: 12 residues. The ends lost 4 bases at V and 7 bases at J; junction bases unmatched: 1. Germline V lookup: CDR1 SGHTA, CDR2 FQGNSA. The PCR was carried out with 60 Vbeta primers and 13 Jbeta primers. Libraries were prepared by immunoSEQ multiplex PCR; TCRdb keeps only in-frame clonotypes and omits some of them. This sample has some 110,000 clones, with 65% to 80% found just once. This clone was counted a single time. The sequencing input was PBMCs. This receptor was identified in a male donor in good health and CMV-seronegative. The rearrangement links TRBV7-2 to TRBJ2-5, with 9 bases aligning to TRBD2. The CDR3 region is CASSSGLATQYF. The CDR3 DNA follows: TGTGCCAGCAGCTCGGGACTAGCGACCCAGTACTTC.